The 20 T cell receptor beta chains below all came from one sample that was sequenced in a study of long-term antiretroviral therapy in people with HIV. The assay, immunoSEQ v3.0, was run at survey level. Assay used: immunoSEQ multiplex PCR; TCRdb lists only in-frame clones, some missing. The sample consists of 12,000 or so clones, 82% of them appearing once. The specimen comprised unsorted PBMCs, sampled about 7.9 years after starting antiretroviral therapy. These receptors were obtained from a man aged 50-59 years with HIV.

V and J are TRBV6-1 and TRBJ1-2; D not resolved. Looked up from germline, CDR1 is MNHNS and CDR2 is SASEGT. The CDR3 is 14 amino acids. V was shortened by 1 base and J by 3 bases, with 9 bases between the two germline ends. DNA for the CDR3: TGTGCCAGCAGTGAAGTGTGGGGTTACTATGGCTACACCTTC. This sequence encodes CASSEVWGYYGYTF.

CDR3 in amino acids: CASSVDPFSNQPQHF. CDR3 DNA: TGTGCCAGCAGCGTAGACCCCTTTAGCAATCAGCCCCAGCATTTT. The gene calls are TRBV9 and TRBJ1-5; unclear D gene. The CDR3 contains 15 residues. The germline gives CDR1 SGDLS, CDR2 YYNGEE. V dropped 0 bases and J dropped 0 bases, with 7 bases sitting between them.

The V gene is TRBV10-3, the J gene TRBJ1-1; 9 positions agree with TRBD1. Germline CDR1 reads ENHRY; CDR2 reads SYGVKD. V dropped 6 bases and J dropped 3; count of bases not matched to a gene: 2. The CDR3 extends over 13 amino acids. The CDR3 reads CAIRTGGDTEAFF. The CDR3 DNA sequence: TGTGCCATCAGGACAGGGGGGGACACTGAAGCTTTCTTT.

The chain couples TRBV5-4 to TRBJ2-7; D gene ambiguous. CDR3 length equals 14 residues. Per germline, CDR1 SGHNT and CDR2 YYREEE (reference sequence). The germline V and J ends were trimmed by 0 bases and 0 bases, with 7 bases remaining between them. CDR3 residues: CASSLGGSSYEQYF. The CDR3 DNA follows: TGTGCCAGCAGCTTGGGTGGGTCCTCCTACGAGCAGTACTTC.

The chain is built from TRBV27 and TRBJ1-2, with TRBD1 as a possible D gene (5 bases). The V end lost 0 bases, the J end lost 3 bases, and 8 bases lay between the germline ends. This CDR3 is built from 14 residues. Germline loops: CDR1 MNHEY, CDR2 SMNVEV (reference sequence). CDR3 loop: CASSLSGTDYGYTF. For the CDR3, the DNA is TGTGCCAGCAGTTTATCCGGGACCGACTATGGCTACACCTTC.

The chain joins TRBV27 to TRBJ1-1, with 8 bases that match TRBD1. V lost 5 bases and J lost 1; bases outside the gene matches: 3. The CDR3 covers 14 residues. Germline values: CDR1 MNHEY, CDR2 SMNVEV (reference sequence). The chain's CDR3 is CASSGQGGNTEAFF. The CDR3 DNA is TGTGCCAGCAGTGGACAGGGAGGGAACACTGAAGCTTTCTTT.

The rearrangement links TRBV7-9 to TRBJ2-1; no clear D gene. The V gene lost 4 bases and the J gene lost 4 bases, with 8 bases spanning the gap. The CDR3 loop spans 13 amino acids. The germline CDR1 and CDR2 sequences are SEHNR and FQNEAQ (reference sequence). The CDR3: CASSSTLYNEQFF. The CDR3 bases are TGTGCCAGCAGCTCGACACTTTACAATGAGCAGTTCTTC.

The DNA for the CDR3 is TGTGCCAGCAGTAGGACAGGGCCAAGTCGGAACGAGCAGTACTTC. Encoded protein: CASSRTGPSRNEQYF. V is TRBV28 and J is TRBJ2-7; 8 nucleotides line up with TRBD1. Trimming took 5 bases from V and 5 from J; bases not matched to a gene: 11. This CDR3 spans 15 amino acids. Germline V gene sequence: CDR1 MDHEN, CDR2 SYDVKM. Full variable domain (outside the CDR3, taken from reference TRBV28 and TRBJ2-7): DVKVTQSSRYLVKRTGEKVFLECVQDMDHENMFWYRQDPGLGLRLIYFSYDVKMKEKGDIPEGYSVSREKKERFSLILESASTNQTSMYLCASSRTGPSRNEQYFGPGTRLTVT.

The chain carries TRBV11-2 and TRBJ2-1; D uncertain. Trimming took 0 bases from V and 9 from J, leaving 3 bases between them. Germline assignment: CDR1 SGHAT and CDR2 FQNNGV. This CDR3 is 11 amino acids long. Here the CDR3 reads CASSLEREQFF. DNA of the CDR3: TGTGCCAGCAGCTTAGAGCGTGAGCAGTTCTTC.

This chain joins TRBV30 and TRBJ1-2; 9 bases match TRBD1. Germline-derived CDR1 and CDR2 are GTSNPN and SVGIG (reference sequence). CDR3 length: 13 amino acids. Germline trimming cut 3 bases from V and 6 bases from J; bases unmatched to any gene: 5. The CDR3 sequence is CAWSGTGINGYTF. The CDR3 coding sequence is TGTGCCTGGAGCGGGACAGGGATAAATGGCTACACCTTC.

This clone was seen a single time. The rearrangement joins TRBV5-6 to TRBJ2-7, with D possibly matching TRBD1 (5 bases). The V gene's germline CDR1 is SGHDT and CDR2 YYEEEE. Trimming took 4 bases from V and 5 from J, leaving 16 bases between them. This CDR3 is 14 amino acids long. CDR3: CASSRRRDWHEQYF. CDR3 bases: TGTGCCAGCAGCCGCCGCAGGGATTGGCACGAGCAGTACTTC.

This chain links TRBV5-1 with TRBJ1-1; D is unresolved. This CDR3 region has 12 residues. V was trimmed by 2 bases and J by 4 bases, leaving 6 bases between them. The germline V gene encodes CDR1 SGHRS and CDR2 YFSETQ. The CDR3 sequence: CASSFGSTEAFF. The CDR3, as DNA: TGCGCCAGCAGCTTCGGCAGCACTGAAGCTTTCTTT.

This clone is a singleton in its sample. The chain carries TRBV7-8 and TRBJ1-4; no reliable D call. CDR3 length: 14 amino acids. Germline V lookup: CDR1 SGHVS, CDR2 FQNEAQ. V was cut by 0 bases and J by 12 bases, with 14 bases left in between. This CDR3 is CASSLAAYVSQLFF. In DNA form, the CDR3 reads TGTGCCAGCAGCTTAGCCGCCTACGTATCCCAACTGTTTTTT. Full variable domain (outside the CDR3, taken from reference TRBV7-8 and TRBJ1-4): GAGVSQSPRYKVAKRGQDVALRCDPISGHVSLFWYQQALGQGPEFLTYFQNEAQLDKSGLPSDRFFAERPEGSVSTLKIQRTQQEDSAVYLCASSLAAYVSQLFFGSGTQLSVL.

The chain carries TRBV9 and TRBJ2-3, with 9 bases that match TRBD2. Losses at the gene ends were 0 bases for V and 8 bases for J; bases not matched to a gene: 7. CDR3 length: 15 amino acids. Germline values: CDR1 SGDLS, CDR2 YYNGEE. The CDR3 region has the DNA TGTGCCAGCAGCGTAGAGGGCGGGGGGGCCGGTACGCAGTATTTT. Its protein product is CASSVEGGGAGTQYF.

The chain recombines TRBV29-1 with TRBJ2-7, with D maybe TRBD1 (5 bases). The CDR3 extends over 15 amino acids. Germline V CDR1 and CDR2: SQVTM, ANQGSEA. V was trimmed by 0 bases and J by 0 bases, leaving 12 bases between them. The CDR3 bases are TGCAGCGTTGAAGATCCTGGACACCCCTCCTACGAGCAGTACTTC. This codes for CSVEDPGHPSYEQYF.

The CDR3 DNA reads as TGTGCCAGCAGCCCCCCTCTCCAAGAGACCCAGTACTTC. Residues: CASSPPLQETQYF. This sequence joins TRBV7-9 and TRBJ2-5, with D unresolved. V lost 5 bases and J lost 1, with 8 bases in between. The CDR3 consists of 13 residues. Germline lookup yields CDR1 SEHNR and CDR2 FQNEAQ (reference sequence).

The chain joins TRBV6-1 to TRBJ2-5; 8 bases match TRBD1. CDR1 and CDR2 from the germline V gene are MNHNS and SASEGT. J lost 3 bases, V lost 6 bases, and 6 bases had no gene match. The CDR3 extends over 14 amino acids. CDR3 residues: CASSLTGVEETQYF. CDR3 bases: TGTGCCAGCAGCCTGACAGGGGTAGAAGAGACCCAGTACTTC.

The chain recombines TRBV25-1 with TRBJ2-7; 8 bases align to TRBD2. There are 15 residues in the CDR3. The V gene's germline CDR1 is MGHDK and CDR2 SYGVNS. The V gene end was trimmed by 2 bases and the J gene end by 5 bases; junction bases not matched to a gene: 8. The CDR3 here is CASSEGRGEANEQYF. The CDR3 nucleotides are TGTGCCAGCAGTGAAGGGCGGGGGGAGGCGAACGAGCAGTACTTC.

The chain links TRBV11-2 to TRBJ2-2, with 8 bases fitting TRBD1. This CDR3 has 15 amino acids. Germline V gene sequence: CDR1 SGHAT, CDR2 FQNNGV. V lost 4 bases, J lost 4 bases, and 5 bases stayed unmatched. DNA for the CDR3: TGTGCCAGCAGCTCCGACCAGGGGGCCACCGGGGAGCTGTTTTTT. This translates into CASSSDQGATGELFF.

The chain links TRBV10-3 to TRBJ2-5; D unclear. Trimming shortened V by 0 bases and J by 4 bases, and 12 bases separated the two germline ends. This CDR3 contains 15 residues. CDR1 and CDR2 (germline): ENHRY, SYGVKD. The CDR3 DNA is TGTGCCATCAGTGAGTCAGGGTTTCACGTAGAGACCCAGTACTTC. Translation: CAISESGFHVETQYF.